These T cell receptor beta chains were read from a single sample in a study of cytomegalovirus exposure and HLA in healthy donors. Generated by immunoSEQ multiplex PCR, the TCRdb table keeps only in-frame clones and is missing some. The sample carries under 200,000 clones, approximately 80% recorded once. Sequencing was done on a sample of PBMCs. The receptor set was obtained from a woman in her forties or fifties in good health and CMV-seropositive. The CDR3 runs from the conserved cysteine through the conserved F or W. D genes are given only for firm matches. Clone size is given for some rows only: seen once, a few or many times, or a class if the clone is expanded.

v_call,d_call,j_call,clone_size,cdr3_nt,cdr3_aa
TRBV30,.,TRBJ2-7,.,TGTGCCTGGAGTGTAGGGACACTGACCTACGAGCAGTACTTC,CAWSVGTLTYEQYF
TRBV7-2,.,TRBJ2-5,.,TGTGCCAGCAGCCCAGGAATCCAAGAGACCCAGTACTTC,CASSPGIQETQYF
TRBV5-1,TRBD2,TRBJ2-3,.,TGCGCCAGTACATTAGCGGGGCGTAGCACAGATACGCAGTATTTT,CASTLAGRSTDTQYF
TRBV2,.,TRBJ1-5,.,TGTGCCAGCAGGTCGCGTTCAGGGGATCAGCCCCAGCATTTT,CASRSRSGDQPQHF
TRBV29-1,.,TRBJ2-7,.,TGCAGCGTTGAAGATGTCACAGGGAACTACGAGCAGTACTTC,CSVEDVTGNYEQYF
TRBV4-3,.,TRBJ2-1,.,TGCGCCAGCAGCCAAGATCTAGGCTCACGGTCCAATGAGCAGTTCTTC,CASSQDLGSRSNEQFF
TRBV7-2,TRBD1,TRBJ2-1,.,TGTGCCAGCAGCTTAATCCCCACTCGACAGGGAGCTTTACGGGATGAGCAGTTCTTC,CASSLIPTRQGALRDEQFF
TRBV10-3,.,TRBJ1-2,.,TGTGCCATCAGCCAGGGGTCTAACTATGGCTACACCTTC,CAISQGSNYGYTF
TRBV7-3,TRBD2,TRBJ2-1,.,TGTGCCAGCAGCCTATCAAGCGGGAGCGGCTCCTACAATGAGCAGTTCTTC,CASSLSSGSGSYNEQFF
TRBV5-6,TRBD1,TRBJ2-1,.,TGTGCCAGCAGCTCGGGGACAGTCTACAATGAGCAGTTCTTC,CASSSGTVYNEQFF
TRBV5-1,TRBD1,TRBJ1-5,.,TGCGCCAGCAGCTTGACGGGACAGAATCAGCCCCAGCATTTT,CASSLTGQNQPQHF
TRBV4-1,.,TRBJ1-3,.,TGCGCCAGCAGCCAAGATAGGGAGGTTACTGGAAACACCATATATTTT,CASSQDREVTGNTIYF
TRBV27,TRBD2,TRBJ2-3,.,TGTGCCACGCAGGGGAGGGCGACTAGCGGGAGTAAATGGTTCACAGATACGCAGTATTTT,CATQGRATSGSKWFTDTQYF
TRBV21-1,.,TRBJ1-3,.,TGTGCCAGCAGTGGATGGTTGGACAGGCGTCTACCTGGAAACACCATATATTTT,CASSGWLDRRLPGNTIYF
TRBV5-4,TRBD2,TRBJ2-5,few,TGTGCCAGCACCATAGGCGGGGGACAAGAGACCCAGTACTTC,CASTIGGGQETQYF
TRBV7-8,.,TRBJ1-2,.,TGTGCCAGCAGCTTACTACAGGGTTATGGCTACACCTTC,CASSLLQGYGYTF
TRBV29-1,TRBD1,TRBJ1-1,.,TGCAGCGTTGAACCGACAGGGACTGAAGCTTTCTTT,CSVEPTGTEAFF
TRBV18,.,TRBJ2-7,.,TGTGCCAGCTCATCTAGCTCCTACGAGCAGTACTTC,CASSSSSYEQYF
TRBV28,.,TRBJ1-1,.,TGTGCCAGCAGTTTCGACGGAGGAGGCACTGAAGCTTTCTTT,CASSFDGGGTEAFF
TRBV5-1,.,TRBJ1-2,few,TGCGCCAGCAGCCCACAGGAGATGGGCTACACCTTC,CASSPQEMGYTF
TRBV12-5,.,TRBJ2-5,.,TGTGCTAGTGGTTCCTGTGGTATCCGGGGTGCCTCCCAAGAGACCCAGTACTTC,CASGSCGIRGASQETQYF
TRBV28,TRBD1,TRBJ1-4,.,TGTGCCAGCAGAATGACAGGGCCGCGGGAAAAACTGTTTTTT,CASRMTGPREKLFF
TRBV5-1,.,TRBJ1-1,few,TGCGCCAGCAGCTTTACTGCAGGGGCCAGCACTGAAGCTTTCTTT,CASSFTAGASTEAFF
TRBV19,.,TRBJ2-7,.,TGTGCCAGTGGGAAGGAGATTCGGGGCGAGCAGTACTTC,CASGKEIRGEQYF
TRBV9,.,TRBJ2-4,.,TGTGCCAGCACCTTGGGAGACGGATCCCGCCTAAACATTCAGTACTTC,CASTLGDGSRLNIQYF
TRBV6-6,.,TRBJ1-1,few,TGTGCCAGCAGTTACTTCCCCGGGGAGGGGGAGGCTGAAGCTTTCTTT,CASSYFPGEGEAEAFF
TRBV12-2,.,TRBJ2-2,.,TGTGCAAGTCGCTTCCCACCCCTCTTACAGTTCGCGAACACCGGGGAGCTGTTTTTT,CASRFPPLLQFANTGELFF
TRBV27,.,TRBJ1-6,.,TGTGCCAGCAGTTTAAGACAGCCAAGCTCCTATAATTCACCCCTCCACTTT,CASSLRQPSSYNSPLHF
TRBV18,.,TRBJ1-1,.,TGTGCCAGCTCACCAGGGTTACAGGCTGAAGCTTTCTTT,CASSPGLQAEAFF
TRBV9,TRBD1,TRBJ1-2,once,TGTGCCAGCAGCCCCAAGGGGGCTTCTGAGTATGGCTACACCTTC,CASSPKGASEYGYTF
TRBV19,TRBD1,TRBJ1-5,.,TGTGCCAGTAGTATAGCCCAGGGGGCCTATAGCAATCAGCCCCAGCATTTT,CASSIAQGAYSNQPQHF
TRBV9,.,TRBJ2-1,.,TGTGCCAGCAGCCCGGACAATGAGCAGTTCTTC,CASSPDNEQFF
TRBV7-2,TRBD1,TRBJ1-2,.,TGTGCCAGCAGCTTGGGGGACAGGGACGGCTACACCTTC,CASSLGDRDGYTF
TRBV19,.,TRBJ1-2,.,TGTGCCAGTAGTATTACACGGATTTACCCCGGGGTCATGTATGGCTACACCTTC,CASSITRIYPGVMYGYTF
TRBV7-3,TRBD1,TRBJ2-3,.,TGTGCCAGCAGCGTAACCGGGACAGGGGGCGCAGATACGCAGTATTTT,CASSVTGTGGADTQYF
TRBV2,.,TRBJ1-2,.,TGTGCCAGCAGTGAAGAAGGGGAGGTAGGGCAGGGAGGTGGCTACACCTTC,CASSEEGEVGQGGGYTF
TRBV7-2,.,TRBJ2-7,few,TGTGCCAGCAGCCAAGGAGGTGACTCCTACGAGCAGTACTTC,CASSQGGDSYEQYF
TRBV6-1,.,TRBJ2-3,.,TGTGCCAGCAGCGCGGCAGATACGCAGTATTTT,CASSAADTQYF
TRBV21-1,.,TRBJ2-6,once,TGTGCCAGCAGCAATCGGACAGGGGGCCTCTCTGGGGCCAACGTCCTGACTTTC,CASSNRTGGLSGANVLTF
TRBV5-1,.,TRBJ1-2,.,TGCGCCAGCAGCGATTCCTGGGCAGGGAGGACGAGGGGCTACACCTTC,CASSDSWAGRTRGYTF
TRBV27,TRBD1,TRBJ2-7,.,TGTGCCAGCTCTAAACAGGGGACGGCCTACGAGCAGTACTTC,CASSKQGTAYEQYF
TRBV5-4,.,TRBJ2-3,few,TGTGCCAGCAGCCCCGGACAGTTAGGGGGTACGCAGTATTTT,CASSPGQLGGTQYF
TRBV19,.,TRBJ1-5,.,TGTGCCAGTAGTTCTTACGGAGGAAGCAATCAGCCCCAGCATTTT,CASSSYGGSNQPQHF